The entry below gives a single TCR beta chain sequence along with its context. This CDR3 contains 9 residues. Unique molecular identifiers tagged the TCRbeta library. TCRdb fed the PCR reads into MiXCR, producing one record per CDR3 protein. The sample contains around 410,000 distinct CDR3 sequences, 11% of which appear only once. This specimen comes from a study of T-cell reconstitution after alpha-beta-depleted transplantation in children. This TCR came from a human donor who donated a stem cell graft to a child with acute myeloid leukemia. Sequencing was performed on PBMCs from the stem cell graft donor, taken from the stem cell graft. J is TRBJ2-7 and V is TRBV12-1. TRBV12-1 is tagged as a pseudogene. The CDR3 DNA is TGTGCCAGCAGCTCGGAACAGTACGTC. Protein product: CASSSEQYV.